The 32 T cell receptor beta chains below were found in one sample sequenced in a study of cytomegalovirus exposure and HLA in healthy donors. Sequencing was performed with immunoSEQ multiplex PCR; in TCRdb, only in-frame clones are kept and a portion is missing. The table lists 130,000 or so clones, approximately 90% of them singletons. The sample consisted of PBMCs. These TCRs come from a woman aged 25 to 39 in good health and CMV-seropositive.

The chain uses TRBV5-1 and TRBJ2-6, with TRBD1 as a possible D gene (6 bases). CDR1 SGHRS and CDR2 YFSETQ come from the germline V gene. The CDR3 has 17 residues. V was clipped by 0 bases and J by 0 bases, with 10 bases between them. CDR3 protein: CASSLEVGGSGANVLTF. The CDR3 region has the DNA TGCGCCAGCAGCTTGGAGGTAGGGGGCTCTGGGGCCAACGTCCTGACTTTC. Using reference TRBV5-1 and TRBJ2-6 for the parts outside the CDR3, the full variable domain is KAGVTQTPRYLIKTRGQQVTLSCSPISGHRSVSWYQQTPGQGLQFLFEYFSETQRNKGNFPGRFSGRQFSNSRSEMNVSTLELGDSALYLCASSLEVGGSGANVLTFGAGSRLTVL.

J is TRBJ2-3 and V is TRBV5-1; weak D call: TRBD1 (6 bases). Trimming cost V 0 bases and J 4 bases, with 15 bases left between them. There are 16 residues in the CDR3. Germline-derived CDR1 and CDR2 are SGHRS and YFSETQ. The CDR3 here is CASSLVSTGLADTQYF. The CDR3 DNA sequence: TGCGCCAGCAGCTTGGTCTCAACAGGGTTAGCAGATACGCAGTATTTT.

The chain is built from TRBV5-1 and TRBJ2-5, with 9 bases fitting TRBD2. The CDR3 contains 16 residues. The germline V gene encodes CDR1 SGHRS and CDR2 YFSETQ. V shed 0 bases, J shed 5 bases, and the junction held 8 bases outside the gene matches. This CDR3 reads CASSLGLAVLRETQYF. The CDR3 DNA is TGCGCCAGCAGCTTGGGACTAGCGGTTCTCCGGGAGACCCAGTACTTC.

The chain combines TRBV6-5 with TRBJ2-5, with 9 bases identical to TRBD1. Trimming removed 8 bases from V and 4 bases from J; junction bases left unmatched: 5. Germline values: CDR1 MNHEY, CDR2 SVGAGI. The CDR3 contains 13 residues. The CDR3 DNA reads as TGTGCCAGCGGACAGGGGCTGGGAGAGACCCAGTACTTC. Translation: CASGQGLGETQYF.

The J gene is TRBJ1-5, the V gene TRBV2; TRBD1 matches 8 bases. The J segment lost 1 base and the V segment lost 6 bases, leaving 5 bases of the junction unmatched. The CDR3 loop spans 15 amino acids. CDR1 is SNHLY, CDR2 FYNNEI, per germline. The CDR3 spells CASRGGQVSNQPQHF. The CDR3 nucleotides read TGTGCCAGCAGAGGGGGACAGGTGAGCAATCAGCCCCAGCATTTT.

This rearrangement joins TRBV4-1 to TRBJ1-5; D is undetermined. The V and J ends lost 2 bases and 0 bases respectively, with 11 bases between them. The germline gives CDR1 MGHRA, CDR2 YSYEKL. The CDR3 consists of 16 residues. CDR3 in DNA: TGCGCCAGCAGCCAACGGGCCGGGAATAGCAATCAGCCCCAGCATTTT. Translation: CASSQRAGNSNQPQHF.

CDR3 nucleotides: TGCACCAACTCCTCGGGACTAGCGGGAGTGGGGTACCAAGAGACCCAGTACTTC. It codes for CTNSSGLAGVGYQETQYF. V usage is TRBV1 and J usage is TRBJ2-5; the table gives TRBD2 as D, unverified against the DNA. TRBV1 is labeled a pseudogene. This CDR3 is built from 18 residues.

This sequence joins TRBV7-2 and TRBJ1-2; D gene uncertain. The V end lost 5 bases, the J end lost 8 bases, and 18 bases lay between the germline ends. Germline V gene lookup returns CDR1 SGHTA and CDR2 FQGNSA. The CDR3 extends over 14 amino acids. The CDR3 nucleotides read TGTGCCAGCAGCCCCATGTCCAGGCCCTGGGGCTACACCTTC. It specifies CASSPMSRPWGYTF. Drawing the rest from reference TRBV7-2 and TRBJ1-2, the complete variable domain is GAGVSQSPSNKVTEKGKDVELRCDPISGHTALYWYRQSLGQGLEFLIYFQGNSAPDKSGLPSDRFSAERTGGSVSTLTIQRTQQEDSAVYLCASSPMSRPWGYTFGSGTRLTVV.

This chain links TRBV2 with TRBJ1-1; no clear D gene. The CDR3 is 13 amino acids. Trimming cost V 5 bases and J 4 bases, with 11 bases left between them. Germline V gene sequence: CDR1 SNHLY, CDR2 FYNNEI. This CDR3 reads CASSSFGGTEAFF. The CDR3 region has the DNA TGTGCCAGCAGTTCATTCGGCGGCACTGAAGCTTTCTTT.

The rearrangement joins TRBV29-1 to TRBJ2-1, with TRBD2 matching 7 bases. The CDR3 covers 14 residues. Germline V gene lookup returns CDR1 SQVTM and CDR2 ANQGSEA. After removal of 3 bases from V and 5 bases from J, the junction contained 7 bases not matched to a gene. The CDR3 DNA is TGCAGCGTTGACCCTAGCGGAGTTAACAATGAGCAGTTCTTC. This codes for CSVDPSGVNNEQFF.

This chain joins TRBV7-2 and TRBJ2-5; no clear D. The CDR3 has 13 amino acids. With 2 bases removed from V and 2 bases from J, the gap between germline ends came to 6 bases. Germline V gives CDR1 SGHTA, CDR2 FQGNSA. The DNA for the CDR3 is TGTGCCAGCAGCTTATATCCGCAAGAGACCCAGTACTTC. Encoded protein: CASSLYPQETQYF.

The V call is TRBV5-4, the J call TRBJ2-3; the D gene is possibly TRBD1 (6 bases). From germline, CDR1 is SGHNT and CDR2 YYREEE (reference sequence). The V end lost 4 bases, the J end lost 5 bases, and 14 bases lay between the germline ends. The CDR3 is made up of 14 amino acids. The CDR3: CASSHRTEQDTQYF. The CDR3 nucleotides read TGTGCCAGCAGCCACCGGACAGAGCAAGATACGCAGTATTTT.

V is TRBV5-1 and J is TRBJ2-1, with 9 positions matching TRBD1. This CDR3 region has 15 residues. Germline trimming cut 3 bases from V and 1 base from J; bases unmatched to any gene: 2. Germline V lookup: CDR1 SGHRS, CDR2 YFSETQ. The CDR3 sequence is CASSWGQGSYNEQFF. CDR3 DNA sequence: TGCGCCAGCAGCTGGGGACAGGGATCCTACAATGAGCAGTTCTTC.

The J gene is TRBJ1-2, the V gene TRBV15; 9 bases match TRBD1. V gave up 3 bases and J gave up 5 bases; unmatched junction bases: 16. In germline, CDR1 is LNHNV, CDR2 YYDKDF (reference sequence). CDR3 length equals 18 residues. The CDR3 sequence: CATSREARTNRGRYGYTF. CDR3 bases: TGTGCCACCAGCAGGGAGGCGAGGACGAACAGGGGGCGGTATGGCTACACCTTC. Complete variable domain (other parts from reference TRBV15 and TRBJ1-2): DAMVIQNPRYQVTQFGKPVTLSCSQTLNHNVMYWYQQKSSQAPKLLFHYYDKDFNNEADTPDNFQSRRPNTSFCFLDIRSPGLGDTAMYLCATSREARTNRGRYGYTFGSGTRLTVV.

The V call is TRBV6-5, the J call TRBJ2-1; no clear D gene. V was shortened by 6 bases and J by 6 bases, with 9 bases between the two germline ends. Germline lookup yields CDR1 MNHEY and CDR2 SVGAGI. The CDR3 totals 12 residues. The CDR3 spells CASSVRGNEQFF. In DNA form, the CDR3 reads TGTGCCAGCAGCGTCCGAGGCAATGAGCAGTTCTTC.

The CDR3 reads CASSFDYYEQFF. The CDR3, as DNA: TGTGCCAGCAGCTTCGACTATTATGAGCAGTTCTTC. This chain uses TRBV7-9 with TRBJ2-1; weak D call: TRBD2 (5 bases). The V gene lost 3 bases and the J gene lost 8 bases, with 8 bases spanning the gap. Germline V gives CDR1 SEHNR, CDR2 FQNEAQ (reference sequence). The CDR3 runs to 12 residues.

In this sample, this clone turned up once. V gene TRBV5-1 combines with J gene TRBJ1-3; a weak D match, TRBD1 (6 bases). This CDR3 is 18 amino acids long. The V and J ends lost 0 bases and 3 bases respectively, with 19 bases between them. Per germline, CDR1 SGHRS and CDR2 YFSETQ. CDR3 region: CASSLGLLRGGFGNTIYF. For the CDR3, the DNA is TGCGCCAGCAGCTTGGGGTTGCTCAGGGGTGGCTTTGGAAACACCATATATTTT.

The genes are TRBV5-1 and TRBJ2-7, with 11 positions matching TRBD2. V was pared by 2 bases and J by 5 bases, with 9 bases of the junction left unmatched. CDR1 is SGHRS, CDR2 YFSETQ, per germline. CDR3 length: 16 amino acids. The CDR3 nucleotides read TGCGCCAGCAGCTTCAGACTAGCGGGACGTTTAGACGAGCAGTACTTC. Its protein product is CASSFRLAGRLDEQYF.

V gene TRBV15 combines with J gene TRBJ2-5, with a weak D call TRBD2 (6 bases). Germline values: CDR1 LNHNV, CDR2 YYDKDF (reference sequence). V was trimmed by 1 base and J by 4 bases, leaving 22 bases between them. CDR3 length: 18 residues. The CDR3 region is CATSRVSRGGAGVETQYF. CDR3 in DNA: TGTGCCACCAGCAGAGTTTCCCGGGGAGGAGCGGGCGTAGAGACCCAGTACTTC.

The chain links TRBV6-1 to TRBJ1-5; 7 positions match TRBD1. Trimming took 6 bases from V and 4 from J; bases not matched to a gene: 6. The CDR3 contains 14 residues. Germline V lookup: CDR1 MNHNS, CDR2 SASEGT. The CDR3 protein is CASRPGQLNQPQHF. CDR3 sequence (DNA): TGTGCCAGCAGGCCGGGACAGCTTAATCAGCCCCAGCATTTT.

V and J are TRBV5-6 and TRBJ2-7; tentative D call: TRBD2 (6 bases). Germline loops: CDR1 SGHDT, CDR2 YYEEEE. The germline V and J ends were trimmed by 0 bases and 6 bases, with 10 bases remaining between them. This CDR3 has 13 amino acids. CDR3 DNA sequence: TGTGCCAGCAGCTTGGTGATCGGGGGCGAGCAGTACTTC. Its protein product is CASSLVIGGEQYF.

V gene TRBV4-1 combines with J gene TRBJ2-2; 8 bases agree with TRBD1. The CDR3 has 14 residues. Germline V gives CDR1 MGHRA, CDR2 YSYEKL. V lost 5 bases to trimming and J lost 6 bases; unmatched junction nucleotides: 5. CDR3 coding DNA: TGCGCCAGCAGCTTACAGGGGGGTGCCGGGGAGCTGTTTTTT. Protein product: CASSLQGGAGELFF.

V is TRBV27 and J is TRBJ2-7, with 7 nucleotides matching TRBD1. This CDR3 has 14 residues. Trimming cost V 0 bases and J 3 bases; bases outside gene matches: 2. The germline gives CDR1 MNHEY, CDR2 SMNVEV (reference sequence). The CDR3 sequence is CASSLSAGGYEQYF. CDR3 DNA sequence: TGTGCCAGCAGTTTATCGGCAGGGGGCTACGAGCAGTACTTC.

This clone was found once. The chain couples TRBV29-1 to TRBJ2-1, with 9 nucleotides matching TRBD1. This CDR3 region has 13 residues. Germline assignment: CDR1 SQVTM and CDR2 ANQGSEA. The V and J ends lost 0 bases and 10 bases, in that order; junction bases with no gene match: 4. CDR3 sequence reads: CSVEETGGGEQFF. The CDR3 nucleotides read TGCAGCGTTGAAGAAACAGGGGGCGGAGAGCAGTTCTTC.

The V call is TRBV9, the J call TRBJ1-4; TRBD1 matches at 7 bases. The V and J ends lost 4 bases and 8 bases, in that order; junction bases with no gene match: 11. The germline V gene encodes CDR1 SGDLS and CDR2 YYNGEE. This CDR3 region has 15 residues. In DNA, the CDR3 is TGTGCCAGCAGCCCCAGGGGGAGACATGGGGAAAAACTGTTTTTT. Amino acids: CASSPRGRHGEKLFF.

V and J are TRBV7-8 and TRBJ2-3; 11 bases are shared with TRBD2. The CDR3 is made up of 15 amino acids. Trimming at V came to 5 bases and at J to 3 bases, leaving 4 bases not matched to a gene. Germline values: CDR1 SGHVS, CDR2 FQNEAQ. The CDR3 DNA sequence: TGTGCCAGCAGCCCGAGACTAGCGGGGACAGATACGCAGTATTTT. Amino acid sequence: CASSPRLAGTDTQYF.

V gene TRBV2 combines with J gene TRBJ1-4, with 7 nucleotides matching TRBD1. Per germline, CDR1 SNHLY and CDR2 FYNNEI. The junction had 5 bases not matched to a gene; V was cut back by 3 bases and J by 4 bases. The length of the CDR3 is 15 residues. The CDR3, as DNA: TGTGCCAGCAGTGAGGCCGGGACAGTTAATGAAAAACTGTTTTTT. Its translation is CASSEAGTVNEKLFF.

This clone occurred a few times. The J gene is TRBJ2-7, the V gene TRBV6-5, with D maybe TRBD2 (5 bases). V lost 6 bases and J 2 bases, leaving 11 bases between the germline ends. The CDR3 loop spans 13 amino acids. The germline CDR1 and CDR2 sequences are MNHEY and SVGAGI. The CDR3 DNA reads TGTGCCAGCAGGGCTGGACTGCCCTACGAGCAGTACTTC. Its protein product is CASRAGLPYEQYF.

The count of this clone is one. The V and J genes are TRBV13 and TRBJ2-3; 11 bases are a match to TRBD2. The J segment lost 2 bases and the V segment lost 4 bases, leaving 2 bases of the junction unmatched. CDR1 is PRHDT, CDR2 FYEKMQ, per germline (reference sequence). The CDR3 totals 15 residues. This CDR3 reads CASSSGLAATDTQYF. CDR3 in DNA: TGTGCCAGCAGCTCGGGACTAGCGGCCACAGATACGCAGTATTTT.

This chain connects TRBV5-4 to TRBJ2-5, with 9 nucleotides matching TRBD2. CDR1 is SGHNT, CDR2 YYREEE, per germline (reference sequence). The CDR3 is made up of 14 amino acids. V lost 6 bases and J lost 5; bases outside the gene matches: 8. Here the CDR3 reads CASTSGGLTETQYF. In DNA form, the CDR3 reads TGTGCCAGCACAAGCGGGGGGTTGACGGAGACCCAGTACTTC.

The V gene is TRBV13, the J gene TRBJ2-3; D is perhaps TRBD2 (7 bases). V gave up 8 bases and J gave up 5 bases, with 14 bases separating them. This CDR3 contains 13 residues. CDR1 and CDR2 from the germline V gene are PRHDT and FYEKMQ (reference sequence). CDR3 nucleotides: TGTGCCAGCGGTAGGGGGGGTGAAGATACGCAGTATTTT. Translation: CASGRGGEDTQYF.

The chain employs TRBV6-4 and TRBJ1-6; a possible D gene is TRBD1 (6 bases). Between the trimmed V and J ends, which lost 9 bases and 3 bases, there was a span of 24 bases. Germline values: CDR1 MRHNA, CDR2 SNTAGT. This CDR3 is 18 amino acids long. CDR3 residues: CARISSRTEENYNSPLHF. The CDR3 nucleotides are TGTGCCAGAATAAGTTCAAGGACAGAAGAAAACTATAATTCACCCCTCCACTTT.